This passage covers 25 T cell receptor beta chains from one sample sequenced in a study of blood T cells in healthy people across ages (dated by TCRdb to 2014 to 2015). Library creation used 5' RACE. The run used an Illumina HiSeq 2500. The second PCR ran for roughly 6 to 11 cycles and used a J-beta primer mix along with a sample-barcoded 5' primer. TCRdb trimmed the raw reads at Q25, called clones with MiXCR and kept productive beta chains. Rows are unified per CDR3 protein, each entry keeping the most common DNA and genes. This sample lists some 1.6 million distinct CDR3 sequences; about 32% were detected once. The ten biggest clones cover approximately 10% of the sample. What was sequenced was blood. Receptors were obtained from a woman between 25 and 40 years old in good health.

The CDR3 sequence is CAKNDARVNSPLHF. CDR3 coding DNA: TGTGCCAAGAACGACGCAAGGGTTAATTCACCCCTCCACTTT. This sequence joins TRBV30 and TRBJ1-6; no clear D gene. CDR3 length equals 14 residues. V was clipped by 8 bases and J by 6 bases, with 17 bases between them. The germline V gene has CDR1 GTSNPN and CDR2 SVGIG (reference sequence).

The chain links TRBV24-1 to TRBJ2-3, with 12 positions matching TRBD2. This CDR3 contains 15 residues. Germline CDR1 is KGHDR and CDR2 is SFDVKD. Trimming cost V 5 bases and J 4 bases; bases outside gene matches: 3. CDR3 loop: CATSGLAGVADTQYF. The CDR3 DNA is TGTGCCACCAGTGGACTAGCGGGAGTTGCAGATACGCAGTATTTT.

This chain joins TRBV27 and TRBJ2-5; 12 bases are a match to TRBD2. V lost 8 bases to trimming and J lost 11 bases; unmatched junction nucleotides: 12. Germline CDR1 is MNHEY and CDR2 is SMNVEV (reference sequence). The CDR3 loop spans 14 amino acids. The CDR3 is CASPTSGRGDEQYF. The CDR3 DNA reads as TGTGCCAGCCCGACTAGCGGGAGAGGTGATGAGCAGTACTTC.

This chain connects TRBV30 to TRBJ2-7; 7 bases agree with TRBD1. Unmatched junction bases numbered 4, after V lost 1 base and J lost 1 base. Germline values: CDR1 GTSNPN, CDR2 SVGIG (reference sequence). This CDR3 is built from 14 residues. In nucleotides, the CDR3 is TGTGCCTGGAGTGACCAGACAGGGTCCTACGAGCAGTACTTC. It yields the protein CAWSDQTGSYEQYF.

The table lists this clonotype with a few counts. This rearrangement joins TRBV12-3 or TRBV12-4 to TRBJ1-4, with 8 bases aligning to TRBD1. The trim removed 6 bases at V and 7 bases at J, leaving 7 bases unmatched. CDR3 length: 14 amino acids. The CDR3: CASSQGQGAEKLFF. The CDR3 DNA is TGTGCCAGCAGCCAAGGACAGGGCGCTGAAAAACTGTTTTTT.

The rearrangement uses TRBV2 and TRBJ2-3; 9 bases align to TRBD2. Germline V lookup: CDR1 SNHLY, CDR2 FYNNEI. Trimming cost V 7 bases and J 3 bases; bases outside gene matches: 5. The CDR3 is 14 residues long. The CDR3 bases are TGTGCCAGCATTCTAGCGGGAATTACAGATACGCAGTATTTT. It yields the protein CASILAGITDTQYF.

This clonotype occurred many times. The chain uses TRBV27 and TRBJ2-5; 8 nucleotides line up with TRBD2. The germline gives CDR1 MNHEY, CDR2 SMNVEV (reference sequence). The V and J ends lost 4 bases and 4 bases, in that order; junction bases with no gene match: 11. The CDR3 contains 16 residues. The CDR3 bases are TGTGCCAGCAGTTCCGGGACTAGGAATTTGGGAGAGACCCAGTACTTC. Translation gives CASSSGTRNLGETQYF.

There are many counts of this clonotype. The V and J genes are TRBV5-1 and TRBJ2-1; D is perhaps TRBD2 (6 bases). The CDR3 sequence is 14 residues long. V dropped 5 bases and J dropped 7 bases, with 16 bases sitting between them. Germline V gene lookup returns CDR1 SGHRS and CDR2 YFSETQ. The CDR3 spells CASRLNLAINEQFF. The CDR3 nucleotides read TGCGCCAGCAGACTCAATCTAGCGATTAATGAGCAGTTCTTC.

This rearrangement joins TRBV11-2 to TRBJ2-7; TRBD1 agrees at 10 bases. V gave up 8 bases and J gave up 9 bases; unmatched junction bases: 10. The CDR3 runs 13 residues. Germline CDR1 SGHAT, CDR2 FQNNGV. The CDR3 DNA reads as TGTGCCAGCGAACCGGGACAGGGGTTGGGGCAGTACTTC. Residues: CASEPGQGLGQYF.

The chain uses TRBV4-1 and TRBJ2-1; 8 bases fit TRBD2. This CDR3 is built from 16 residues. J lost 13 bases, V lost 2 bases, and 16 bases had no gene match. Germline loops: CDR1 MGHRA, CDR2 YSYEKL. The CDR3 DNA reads TGCGCCAGCAGCCAACAGGGGCGGGGGGTGGGGCAGCGTCAGTTCTTC. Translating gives CASSQQGRGVGQRQFF.

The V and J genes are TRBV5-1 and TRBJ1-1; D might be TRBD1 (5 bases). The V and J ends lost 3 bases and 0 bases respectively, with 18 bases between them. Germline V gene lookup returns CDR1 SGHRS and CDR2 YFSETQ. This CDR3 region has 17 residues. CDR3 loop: CASSSGQPVPLNTEAFF. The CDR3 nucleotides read TGCGCCAGCAGCTCTGGACAACCAGTCCCCTTGAACACTGAAGCTTTCTTT.

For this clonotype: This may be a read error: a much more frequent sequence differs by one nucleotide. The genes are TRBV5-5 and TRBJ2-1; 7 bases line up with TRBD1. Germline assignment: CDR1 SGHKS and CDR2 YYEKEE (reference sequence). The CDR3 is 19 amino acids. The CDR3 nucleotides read TGTGCCGGCAGCTTGGAACCGACAGGGTCCGCTGGCTCCTACAATGAGCAGTTCTTC. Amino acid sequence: CAGSLEPTGSAGSYNEQFF.

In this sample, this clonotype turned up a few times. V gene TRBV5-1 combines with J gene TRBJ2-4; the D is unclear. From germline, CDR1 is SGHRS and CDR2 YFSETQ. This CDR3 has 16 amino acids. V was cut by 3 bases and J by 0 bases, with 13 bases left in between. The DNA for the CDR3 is TGCGCCAGCAGCTCATGGGGTATTATAGCCAAAAACATTCAGTACTTC. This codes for CASSSWGIIAKNIQYF. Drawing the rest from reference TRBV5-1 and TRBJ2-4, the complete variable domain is KAGVTQTPRYLIKTRGQQVTLSCSPISGHRSVSWYQQTPGQGLQFLFEYFSETQRNKGNFPGRFSGRQFSNSRSEMNVSTLELGDSALYLCASSSWGIIAKNIQYFGAGTRLSVL.

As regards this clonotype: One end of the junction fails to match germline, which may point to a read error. DNA of the CDR3: TGCGTCAGCAGCCAAGAGGTGCACAGGGAAAATCAGCCCCAGCATTTT. Residues: CVSSQEVHRENQPQHF. The rearrangement links TRBV4-1 to TRBJ1-5, with D possibly being TRBD1 (6 bases). This CDR3 region has 16 residues. Germline V gives CDR1 MGHRA, CDR2 YSYEKL.

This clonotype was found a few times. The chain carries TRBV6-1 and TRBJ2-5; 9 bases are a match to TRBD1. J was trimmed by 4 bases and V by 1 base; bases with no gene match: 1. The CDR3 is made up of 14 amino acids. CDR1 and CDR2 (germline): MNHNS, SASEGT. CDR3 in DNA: TGTGCCAGCAGTGAAGTGGACAGGGGAGAGACCCAGTACTTC. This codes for CASSEVDRGETQYF.

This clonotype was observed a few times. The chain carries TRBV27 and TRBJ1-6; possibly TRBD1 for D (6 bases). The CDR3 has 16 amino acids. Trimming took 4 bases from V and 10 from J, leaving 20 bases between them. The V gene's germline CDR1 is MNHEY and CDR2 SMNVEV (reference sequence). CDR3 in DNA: TGTGCCAGCAGTTGGGGGCGGACGGCCTGGGGGTCACCCCTCCACTTT. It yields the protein CASSWGRTAWGSPLHF.

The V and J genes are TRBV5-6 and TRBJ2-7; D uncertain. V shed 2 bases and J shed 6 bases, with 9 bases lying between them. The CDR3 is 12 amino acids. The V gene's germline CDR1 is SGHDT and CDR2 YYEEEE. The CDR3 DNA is TGTGCCAGCAGCTTTCGGACCGCCGAGCAGTACTTC. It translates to CASSFRTAEQYF.

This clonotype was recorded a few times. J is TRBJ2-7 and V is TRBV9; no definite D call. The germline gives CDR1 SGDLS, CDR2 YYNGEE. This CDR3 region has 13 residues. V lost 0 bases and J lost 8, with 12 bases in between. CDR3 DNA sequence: TGTGCCAGCAGCGTAGATGAAGGAGACAAGCAGTACTTC. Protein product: CASSVDEGDKQYF.

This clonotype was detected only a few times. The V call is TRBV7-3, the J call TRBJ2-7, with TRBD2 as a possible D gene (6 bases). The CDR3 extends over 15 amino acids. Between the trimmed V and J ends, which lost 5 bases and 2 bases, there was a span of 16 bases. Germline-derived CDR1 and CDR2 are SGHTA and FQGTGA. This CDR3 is CASSRRDSPTYEQYF. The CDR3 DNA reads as TGTGCCAGCAGCAGACGGGACTCTCCTACCTACGAGCAGTACTTC.

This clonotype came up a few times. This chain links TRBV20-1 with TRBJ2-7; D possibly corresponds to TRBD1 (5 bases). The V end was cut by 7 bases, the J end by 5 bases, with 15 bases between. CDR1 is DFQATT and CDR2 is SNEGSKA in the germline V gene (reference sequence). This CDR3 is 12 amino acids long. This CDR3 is CSGHPQVHEQYF. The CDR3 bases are TGCAGTGGACATCCACAGGTCCACGAGCAGTACTTC.

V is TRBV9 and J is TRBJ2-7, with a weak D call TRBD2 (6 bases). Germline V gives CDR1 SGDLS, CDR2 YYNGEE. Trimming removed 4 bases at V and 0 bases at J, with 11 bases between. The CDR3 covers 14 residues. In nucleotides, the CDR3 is TGTGCCAGCAGCCAATCGGAGGGCTCCTACGAGCAGTACTTC. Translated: CASSQSEGSYEQYF.

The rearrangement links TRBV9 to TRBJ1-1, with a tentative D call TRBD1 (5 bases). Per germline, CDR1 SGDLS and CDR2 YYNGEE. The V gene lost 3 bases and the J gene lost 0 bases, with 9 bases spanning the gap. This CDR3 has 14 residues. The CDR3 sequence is CASSATTVNTEAFF. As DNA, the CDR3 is TGTGCCAGCAGCGCCACGACAGTGAACACTGAAGCTTTCTTT. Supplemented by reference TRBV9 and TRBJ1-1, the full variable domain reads DSGVTQTPKHLITATGQRVTLRCSPRSGDLSVYWYQQSLDQGLQFLIQYYNGEERAKGNILERFSAQQFPDLHSELNLSSLELGDSALYFCASSATTVNTEAFFGQGTRLTVV.

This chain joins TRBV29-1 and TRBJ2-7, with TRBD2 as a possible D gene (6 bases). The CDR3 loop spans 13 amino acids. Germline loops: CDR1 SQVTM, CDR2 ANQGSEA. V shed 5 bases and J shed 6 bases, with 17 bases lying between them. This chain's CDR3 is CSVFLLSGAEQYF. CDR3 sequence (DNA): TGCAGCGTTTTTCTCCTTAGCGGAGCCGAGCAGTACTTC.

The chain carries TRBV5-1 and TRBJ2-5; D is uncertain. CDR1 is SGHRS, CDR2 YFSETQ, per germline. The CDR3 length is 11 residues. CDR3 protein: CTGSFQETQYF. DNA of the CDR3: TGCACCGGCAGCTTCCAAGAGACCCAGTACTTC.

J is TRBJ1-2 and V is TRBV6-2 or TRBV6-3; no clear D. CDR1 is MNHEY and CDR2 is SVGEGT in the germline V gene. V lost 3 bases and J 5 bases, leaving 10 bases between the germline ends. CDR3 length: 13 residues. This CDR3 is CASSYVGLYGYTF. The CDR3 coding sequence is TGTGCCAGCAGTTATGTAGGGCTTTATGGCTACACCTTC.